The clone carrying this TCR beta chain is termed medium-sized. Its antigen remains unknown. The data are from a study of vaccination and CD4 T cells after COVID-19. Study summary: Mild disease affected several convalescent patients and severe disease one, all SARS-CoV-2 positive by nasal swab PCR.

With the Oncomine TCR Beta short-read assay, DNA from cultured CD4+ T cells was sequenced. Cultures of CD4+ T cells served as the source for extracting genomic DNA. TCRdb re-called the PCR reads through MiXCR, storing one row per CDR3 protein. The repertoire consists of roughly 3,000 distinct CDR3 sequences, with roughly a third occurring once and the leading ten covering about 32%. This CDR3 spans 14 amino acids. Germline values: CDR1 SGHVS, CDR2 FQNEAQ. V dropped 5 bases and J dropped 3 bases, with 13 bases sitting between them. Treatment indicated: roughly 11-day PBMC culture with coronavirus spike peptide pools or control peptides (ViraFEST assay).

The TCR was taken from a human donor who had recovered from COVID-19. The specimen was CD4+ T cells from blood, cultured in vitro. The V call is TRBV7-8, the J call TRBJ1-2, with D possibly TRBD1 on 5 matching bases. The CDR3 reads CASSPAGPDYGYTF. CDR3 sequence (DNA): TGTGCCAGCAGCCCCGCAGGGCCCGACTATGGCTACACCTTC.